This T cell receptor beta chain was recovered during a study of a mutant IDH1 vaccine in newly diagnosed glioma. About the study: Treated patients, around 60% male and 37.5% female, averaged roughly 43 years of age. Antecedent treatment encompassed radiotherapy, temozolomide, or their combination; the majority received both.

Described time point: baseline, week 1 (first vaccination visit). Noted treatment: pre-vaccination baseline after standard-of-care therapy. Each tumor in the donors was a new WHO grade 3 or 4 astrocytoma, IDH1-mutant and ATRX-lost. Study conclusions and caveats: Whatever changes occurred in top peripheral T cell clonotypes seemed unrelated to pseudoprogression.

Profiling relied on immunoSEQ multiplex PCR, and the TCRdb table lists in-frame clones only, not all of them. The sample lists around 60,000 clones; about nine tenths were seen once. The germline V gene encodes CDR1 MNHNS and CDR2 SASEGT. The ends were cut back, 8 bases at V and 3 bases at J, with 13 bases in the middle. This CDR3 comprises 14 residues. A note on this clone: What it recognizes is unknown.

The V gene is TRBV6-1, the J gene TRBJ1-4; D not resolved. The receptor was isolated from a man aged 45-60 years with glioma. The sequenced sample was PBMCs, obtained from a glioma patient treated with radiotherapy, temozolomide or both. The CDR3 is CASVQLGANEKLFF. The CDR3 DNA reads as TGTGCCAGCGTACAACTGGGAGCTAATGAAAAACTGTTTTTT.